This T cell receptor beta chain was obtained from a study of human T cells and chemical hapten exposure. TCRdb passed the RACE reads through MiXCR, listing each CDR3 protein once. The table has 150,000 to 200,000 distinct CDR3 sequences, approximately 20% seen once. Documented time point: patch test 1, 2 weeks after DPC sensitization. As for treatment: therapeutic diphenylcyclopropenone sensitization with weekly scalp DPC. RNA extraction used unfractionated whole blood as the source of total RNA. The input for sequencing was whole blood, taken in connection with sensitization to the hapten diphenylcyclopropenone (DPC). The receptor comes from a woman between 50 and 59 years old with alopecia areata. Some clones in this sample may be carry-over from other donors' samples.

The CDR3 DNA sequence: TGTGCCAGCAGCTCTTCCCTGGACAGGGTTGGCTACACCTTC. As protein: CASSSSLDRVGYTF. The chain couples TRBV9 to TRBJ1-2; 8 positions match TRBD1. CDR1 SGDLS and CDR2 YYNGEE come from the germline V gene. The CDR3 totals 14 residues. The junction had 9 bases not matched to a gene; V was cut back by 4 bases and J by 7 bases.